At least ten counts were recorded for the clone carrying this T cell receptor (beta chain). Naivety among CD8 cells was defined by CD45RO negativity and positive CCR7 selection, thereby excluding terminally differentiated effector memory CD45RA+ cells. This record belongs to a study of shared clonotypes between healthy human individuals. Some clones are missing from TCRdb's copy, which holds only in-frame ones; the method was immunoSEQ multiplex PCR. This sample yields some 1,900,000 clones, of which roughly 94% are seen a single time; 0.95% to 1.5% belongs to the top ten. V dropped 6 bases and J dropped 3; count of bases not matched to a gene: 3. Per germline, CDR1 MNHEY and CDR2 SVGAGI. The CDR3 runs to 15 residues.

Sequenced material: naive CD8+ T cells sorted from blood. This clonotype was sampled from a man aged 18 to 35 in good health. The rearrangement uses TRBV6-5 and TRBJ2-3; the match to TRBD2 covers 13 bases. CDR3 amino acids: CASRAGLAGTDTQYF. In DNA, the CDR3 is TGTGCCAGCAGGGCGGGACTAGCGGGGACAGATACGCAGTATTTT.